This TCR beta chain was captured in a study of T cells in pancreatic ductal adenocarcinoma. General study findings and limits: Results skew toward the minority of patients with early-stage disease.

No neoadjuvant therapy was given to the selected pancreatic ductal adenocarcinoma patients before their surgery. In the case of this clone: Its antigen is currently unknown.

The CDR3 covers 13 residues. Per germline, CDR1 SGHDT and CDR2 YYEEEE. Germline trimming cut 0 bases from V and 9 bases from J; bases unmatched to any gene: 5. The protocol was immunoSEQ multiplex PCR, while the TCRdb copy is restricted to in-frame clones and leaves out a portion. This table holds 8,500 to 9,500 clones, 67% found once. The chain recombines TRBV5-6 with TRBJ2-5; the match to TRBD1 covers 7 bases. The material sequenced was pancreatic tumor tissue. This receptor was identified in a human donor with pancreatic ductal adenocarcinoma. CDR3 sequence: CASSLGQGMAQYF. In DNA, the CDR3 is TGTGCCAGCAGCTTGGGACAGGGTATGGCCCAGTACTTC.